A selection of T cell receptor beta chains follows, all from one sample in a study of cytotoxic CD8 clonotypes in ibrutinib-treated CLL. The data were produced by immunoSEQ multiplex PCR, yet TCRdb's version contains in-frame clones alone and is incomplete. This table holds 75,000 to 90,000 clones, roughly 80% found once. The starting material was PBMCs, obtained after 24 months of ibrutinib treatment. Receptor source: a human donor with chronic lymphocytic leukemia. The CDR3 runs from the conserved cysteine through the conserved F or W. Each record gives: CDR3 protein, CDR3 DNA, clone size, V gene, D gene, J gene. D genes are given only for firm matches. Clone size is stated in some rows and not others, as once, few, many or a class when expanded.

CASTEDRGLDQPQHF	TGTGCCAGCACCGAGGACAGGGGGCTCGATCAGCCCCAGCATTTT	-	TRBV6-1	TRBD1	TRBJ1-5
CASSRLAGGPDTQYF	TGTGCCAGCAGCAGACTAGCGGGAGGGCCCGATACGCAGTATTTT	-	TRBV6-1	TRBD2	TRBJ2-3
CASSPTSGLNNEQFF	TGTGCCAGCAGCCCGACTAGCGGGCTCAACAATGAGCAGTTCTTC	-	TRBV11-3	TRBD2	TRBJ2-1
CASSLKSSGDNEQFF	TGTGCCAGCAGCTTGAAGTCTAGCGGGGACAATGAGCAGTTCTTC	-	TRBV5-4	TRBD2	TRBJ2-1
CASSTQSSSQSRANVLTF	TGTGCCAGCAGCACACAGTCCAGCTCACAAAGTCGGGCCAACGTCCTGACTTTC	-	TRBV7-4	-	TRBJ2-6
CASSWTSGDYNEQFF	TGTGCCAGCAGTTGGACTAGCGGGGACTACAATGAGCAGTTCTTC	once	TRBV6-6	TRBD2	TRBJ2-1
CASSVSGQGANEQFF	TGTGCCAGCAGTGTGTCGGGACAGGGGGCCAATGAGCAGTTCTTC	-	TRBV6-1	TRBD1	TRBJ2-1
CASSGLASFTDTQYF	TGTGCCAGCAGCGGACTAGCCTCGTTCACAGATACGCAGTATTTT	-	TRBV9	TRBD2	TRBJ2-3
CSAAYQETQYF	TGCAGTGCAGCGTACCAAGAGACCCAGTACTTC	-	TRBV20-1	-	TRBJ2-5
CASSPQTGTSGRETQYF	TGTGCCAGCAGCCCTCAAACCGGGACTAGCGGGAGGGAGACCCAGTACTTC	-	TRBV7-2	TRBD2	TRBJ2-5
CASSKAYRGGETQYF	TGTGCCAGCAGCAAGGCGTACAGGGGAGGAGAGACCCAGTACTTC	-	TRBV21-1	-	TRBJ2-5
CASSLQGSAGYTF	TGTGCCAGCAGTTTACAGGGTTCCGCTGGCTACACCTTC	-	TRBV27	-	TRBJ1-2
CASSLDGLPPWQFF	TGCGCCAGCAGCCTGGACGGACTGCCCCCCTGGCAGTTCTTC	few	TRBV5-1	-	TRBJ2-1
CAWSVGTVRNTEAFF	TGTGCCTGGAGTGTCGGGACAGTCAGGAACACTGAAGCTTTCTTT	-	TRBV30	TRBD1	TRBJ1-1
CASSATRTSSGELFF	TGTGCCAGCAGTGCGACCCGTACTAGTTCCGGGGAGCTGTTTTTT	-	TRBV6-1	-	TRBJ2-2
CASSLGTPGQQESSYTF	TGCGCCAGCAGCTTGGGGACCCCGGGACAGCAAGAAAGCTCCTACACCTTC	-	TRBV5-1	TRBD1	TRBJ1-2
CASSERFYEQYF	TGTGCCAGCAGTGAACGATTCTACGAGCAGTACTTC	-	TRBV6-1	-	TRBJ2-7
CASSQQATNEKLFF	TGTGCCAGCAGCCAACAGGCAACTAATGAAAAACTGTTTTTT	-	TRBV28	-	TRBJ1-4
CASSLFQRGGFSPDTQYF	TGTGCCAGCAGCTTGTTCCAGCGGGGGGGGTTTTCCCCAGATACGCAGTATTTT	-	TRBV5-4	TRBD2	TRBJ2-3
CASSTPGQVGNEQFF	TGTGCCAGCAGTACTCCGGGACAGGTCGGCAATGAGCAGTTCTTC	-	TRBV6-6	TRBD1	TRBJ2-1
CAIRAGQQDNQPQHF	TGTGCCATCAGGGCGGGACAGCAGGACAATCAGCCCCAGCATTTT	-	TRBV10-3	TRBD1	TRBJ1-5
CASTEWGVVNTEAFF	TGTGCCAGCACCGAGTGGGGGGTGGTGAACACTGAAGCTTTCTTT	many	TRBV2	-	TRBJ1-1
CAIRPTTGTENYGYTF	TGTGCCATCAGACCCACAACCGGGACAGAGAACTATGGCTACACCTTC	-	TRBV10-3	TRBD1	TRBJ1-2
CASNGYYEQYF	TGTGCCAGCAATGGGTACTACGAGCAGTACTTC	-	TRBV27	-	TRBJ2-7
CASSGLGISSQHF	TGTGCCAGCAGTGGGCTGGGTATATCCTCCCAGCATTTT	-	TRBV25-1	-	TRBJ1-5
CASSSGTSGPVSYEQYF	TGTGCCAGCAGCTCAGGGACTAGCGGGCCCGTCTCCTACGAGCAGTACTTC	few	TRBV7-2	TRBD2	TRBJ2-7
CASLGGTAYEQYF	TGTGCCAGCCTCGGTGGCACTGCCTACGAGCAGTACTTC	-	TRBV6-1	-	TRBJ2-7
CASSQVAGQGMSGELFF	TGTGCCAGCAGCCAAGTAGCCGGACAGGGTATGTCCGGGGAGCTGTTTTTT	-	TRBV14	TRBD1	TRBJ2-2
CASSEVQGTGNTIYF	TGTGCCAGCAGTGAAGTACAGGGTACTGGAAACACCATATATTTT	-	TRBV6-1	-	TRBJ1-3
CASSYPDSYEQYF	TGTGCCAGCAGTTATCCGGACTCCTACGAGCAGTACTTC	-	TRBV6-6	-	TRBJ2-7
CARSPRRRDGYTF	TGTGCCAGAAGCCCCCGTAGGAGAGATGGCTACACCTTC	-	TRBV5-3	-	TRBJ1-2
CASSPNSRIVGELFF	TGTGCCAGCAGTCCGAATTCCCGGATCGTCGGGGAGCTGTTTTTT	-	TRBV28	-	TRBJ2-2
CASSRSGTSGASYEQYF	TGTGCCAGCAGTCGCTCCGGGACTAGCGGAGCCTCCTACGAGCAGTACTTC	-	TRBV27	TRBD2	TRBJ2-7
CASAGGGGNSPLHF	TGTGCCAGCGCGGGGGGTGGTGGGAATTCACCCCTCCACTTT	-	TRBV6-6	-	TRBJ1-6
CASSLGTVPNYGYTF	TGTGCCAGCTCCCTCGGGACAGTCCCTAACTATGGCTACACCTTC	few	TRBV18	TRBD1	TRBJ1-2
CASRRGGDSGNTIYF	TGTGCCAGCAGGCGCGGAGGGGACTCTGGAAACACCATATATTTT	-	TRBV6-5	-	TRBJ1-3
CASSVSGGKAGELFF	TGTGCCAGCAGTGTATCGGGAGGGAAGGCCGGGGAGCTGTTTTTT	-	TRBV2	TRBD2	TRBJ2-2
CASSSLNEGDTQYF	TGCGCCAGCAGCTCCCTGAACGAAGGAGATACGCAGTATTTT	once	TRBV5-1	-	TRBJ2-3
CASSAQGTNEQFF	TGTGCCAGCAGCGCCCAGGGTACCAATGAGCAGTTCTTC	-	TRBV9	-	TRBJ2-1
CASRPASGRGNEQFF	TGTGCCAGCAGACCCGCTAGCGGGAGGGGGAATGAGCAGTTCTTC	-	TRBV6-1	TRBD2	TRBJ2-1
CASRRTGNSPLHF	TGTGCCAGCAGGAGGACAGGGAACTCACCCCTCCACTTT	-	TRBV6-1	TRBD1	TRBJ1-6
CASTLRGTQYF	TGTGCCAGCACCCTCAGGGGGACGCAGTATTTT	-	TRBV6-5	TRBD1	TRBJ2-3
CASSIQGELNTEAFF	TGTGCCAGCAGCATTCAGGGAGAGTTGAACACTGAAGCTTTCTTT	-	TRBV7-2	-	TRBJ1-1
CASKRTGYYEQYF	TGTGCCAGCAAAAGGACAGGGTACTACGAGCAGTACTTC	-	TRBV2	TRBD1	TRBJ2-7
CASSIVVGTSGRQQYF	TGTGCCAGTAGTATAGTTGTCGGGACTAGCGGTCGACAGCAGTACTTC	few	TRBV19	TRBD2	TRBJ2-7